The subject of this entry is one TCR beta chain. For recovered donors of Cohort 3, there were two negative PCRs, clearance, or symptom resolution. Data came from immunoSEQ multiplex PCR; TCRdb stores just in-frame clones and leaves some out. The table lists about 250,000 clones, around 91% of them singletons. The data belong to a study of blood T cell repertoires in COVID-19. Germline V gene lookup returns CDR1 ENHRY and CDR2 SYGVKD. V dropped 2 bases and J dropped 4 bases, with 6 bases sitting between them. The length of the CDR3 is 12 residues. The origin of this receptor is a young woman who had recovered from COVID-19. Specimen: PBMCs or T cells enriched from blood (not recorded which). The chain joins TRBV10-3 to TRBJ2-7; TRBD1 might be the D (6 bases). The CDR3 region is CAISEGQYEQYF. DNA of the CDR3: TGTGCCATCAGTGAGGGACAGTACGAGCAGTACTTC.